The present T cell receptor (beta chain) was sequenced within a study of T cells in Graves' hyperthyroidism and ophthalmopathy. Study-wide findings and caveats: Ophthalmopathy got predicted by the model a median approximately 6.3 months before its onset.

This clonotype was detected ten times or more. Its cognate antigen is unknown. The CDR3 sequence is 14 residues long. V was trimmed by 6 bases and J by 0 bases, leaving 11 bases between them. CDR1 and CDR2 from the germline V gene are DFQATT and SNEGSKA (reference sequence). Lactation, pregnancy, other autoimmune disease or uncontrolled infection led to exclusion of patients. PBMCs came from less than 11 ml fresh peripheral blood. RNA transcripts yielded amplified TCR beta CDR3 regions. HTBI primers were used for first-round RT-PCR of the TCR CDR3. MiXCR, run by TCRdb on the multiplex PCR reads, gives a single entry per CDR3 protein. Of about 420,000 distinct CDR3 sequences listed, 15% to 17% are singletons.

The sequenced sample was blood. The receptor's source is a woman between 18 and 30 years old with Graves' hyperthyroidism. This chain uses TRBV20-1 with TRBJ2-2, with D maybe TRBD2 (6 bases). The CDR3 nucleotides are TGCAGTGCCCCAAGACTAGCGAACACCGGGGAGCTGTTTTTT. Its protein is CSAPRLANTGELFF.